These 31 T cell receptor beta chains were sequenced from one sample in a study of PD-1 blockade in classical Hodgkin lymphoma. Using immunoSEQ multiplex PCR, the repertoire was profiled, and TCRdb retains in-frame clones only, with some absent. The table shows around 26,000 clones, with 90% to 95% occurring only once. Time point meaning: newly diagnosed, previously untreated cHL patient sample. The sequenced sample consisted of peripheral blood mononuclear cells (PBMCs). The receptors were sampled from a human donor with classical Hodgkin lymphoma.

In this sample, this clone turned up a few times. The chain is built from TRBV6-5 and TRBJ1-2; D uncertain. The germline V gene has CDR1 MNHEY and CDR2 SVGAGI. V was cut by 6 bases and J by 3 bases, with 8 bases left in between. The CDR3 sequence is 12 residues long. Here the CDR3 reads CASSPGHYGYTF. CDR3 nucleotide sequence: TGTGCCAGCAGCCCCGGACACTATGGCTACACCTTC.

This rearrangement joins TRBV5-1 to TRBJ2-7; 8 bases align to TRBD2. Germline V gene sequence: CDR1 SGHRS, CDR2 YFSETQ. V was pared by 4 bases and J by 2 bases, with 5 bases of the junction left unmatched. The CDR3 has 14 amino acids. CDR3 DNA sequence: TGCGCCAGCAGCCTAACTAGCGGAGCCTACGAGCAGTACTTC. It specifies CASSLTSGAYEQYF.

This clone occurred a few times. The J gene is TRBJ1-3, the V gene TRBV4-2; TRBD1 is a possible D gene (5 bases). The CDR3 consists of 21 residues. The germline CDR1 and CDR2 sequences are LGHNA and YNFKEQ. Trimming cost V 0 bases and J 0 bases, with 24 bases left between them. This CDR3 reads CASSQEVNAAGRVTSGNTIYF. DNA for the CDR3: TGTGCCAGCAGCCAAGAGGTCAATGCGGCAGGGAGGGTGACCTCTGGAAACACCATATATTTT.

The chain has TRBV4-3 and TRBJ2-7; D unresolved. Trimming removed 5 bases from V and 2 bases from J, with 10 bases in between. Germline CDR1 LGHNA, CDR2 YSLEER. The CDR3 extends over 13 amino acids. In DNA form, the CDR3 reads TGCGCCAGCAGCGACGGACGAGCCTACGAGCAGTACTTC. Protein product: CASSDGRAYEQYF.

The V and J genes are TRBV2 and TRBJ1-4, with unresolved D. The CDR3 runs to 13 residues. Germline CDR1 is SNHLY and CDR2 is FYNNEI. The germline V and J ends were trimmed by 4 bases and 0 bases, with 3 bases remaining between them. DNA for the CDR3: TGTGCCAGCAGTGGCGCAACTAATGAAAAACTGTTTTTT. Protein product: CASSGATNEKLFF.

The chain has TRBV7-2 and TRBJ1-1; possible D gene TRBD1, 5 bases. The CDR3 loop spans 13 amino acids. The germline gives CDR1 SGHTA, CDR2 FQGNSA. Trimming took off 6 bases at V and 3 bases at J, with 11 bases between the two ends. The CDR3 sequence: CASRGGRDTEAFF. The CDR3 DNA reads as TGTGCCAGCAGGGGGGGGAGGGACACTGAAGCTTTCTTT.

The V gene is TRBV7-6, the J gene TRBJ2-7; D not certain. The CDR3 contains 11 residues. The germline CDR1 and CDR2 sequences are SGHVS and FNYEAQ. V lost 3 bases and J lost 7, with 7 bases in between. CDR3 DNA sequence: TGTGCCAGCAGCTTCGACCGAGAGCAGTACTTC. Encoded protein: CASSFDREQYF.

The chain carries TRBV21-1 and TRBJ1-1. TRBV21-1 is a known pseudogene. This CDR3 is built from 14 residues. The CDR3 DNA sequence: TGTGCCAGCAGCAAAGATGGTCCCGGACCTGAAGCTTTCTTT. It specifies CASSKDGPGPEAFF.

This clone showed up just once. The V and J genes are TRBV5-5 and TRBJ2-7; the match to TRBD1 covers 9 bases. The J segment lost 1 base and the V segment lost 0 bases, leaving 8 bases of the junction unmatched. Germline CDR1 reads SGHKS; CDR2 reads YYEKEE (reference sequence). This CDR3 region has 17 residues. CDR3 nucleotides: TGTGCCAGCAGCTTGGTAGGGGGACAGGGAATATCCTACGAGCAGTACTTC. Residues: CASSLVGGQGISYEQYF.

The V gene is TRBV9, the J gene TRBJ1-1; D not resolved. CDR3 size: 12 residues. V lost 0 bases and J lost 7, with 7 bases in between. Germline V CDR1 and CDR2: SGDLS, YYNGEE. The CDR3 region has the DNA TGTGCCAGCAGCGTAGTTCGGGGTGAAGCTTTCTTT. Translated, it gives CASSVVRGEAFF. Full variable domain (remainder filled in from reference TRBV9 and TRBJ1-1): DSGVTQTPKHLITATGQRVTLRCSPRSGDLSVYWYQQSLDQGLQFLIQYYNGEERAKGNILERFSAQQFPDLHSELNLSSLELGDSALYFCASSVVRGEAFFGQGTRLTVV.

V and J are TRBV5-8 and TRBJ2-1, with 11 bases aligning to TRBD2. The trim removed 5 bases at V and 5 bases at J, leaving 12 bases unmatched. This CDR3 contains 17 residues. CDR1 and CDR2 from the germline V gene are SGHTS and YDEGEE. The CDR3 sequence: CASRPRLAGSRNNEQFF. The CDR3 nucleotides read TGTGCCAGCAGACCAAGACTAGCGGGGTCCAGGAACAATGAGCAGTTCTTC.

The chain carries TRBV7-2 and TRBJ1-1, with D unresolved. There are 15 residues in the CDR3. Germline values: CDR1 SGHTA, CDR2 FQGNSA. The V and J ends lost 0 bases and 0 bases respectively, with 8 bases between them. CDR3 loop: CASSLASSVNTEAFF. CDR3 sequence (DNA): TGTGCCAGCAGCTTAGCGTCGTCGGTGAACACTGAAGCTTTCTTT.

The DNA for the CDR3 is TGTGCCAGCAGCTTATTTGGCGAGACCCAGTACTTC. Translated, it gives CASSLFGETQYF. The genes are TRBV7-2 and TRBJ2-5; D call uncertain. V lost 2 bases to trimming and J lost 5 bases, with 6 bases between them. CDR3 size: 12 residues. Germline-derived CDR1 and CDR2 are SGHTA and FQGNSA. Supplemented by reference TRBV7-2 and TRBJ2-5, the full variable domain reads GAGVSQSPSNKVTEKGKDVELRCDPISGHTALYWYRQSLGQGLEFLIYFQGNSAPDKSGLPSDRFSAERTGGSVSTLTIQRTQQEDSAVYLCASSLFGETQYFGPGTRLLVL.

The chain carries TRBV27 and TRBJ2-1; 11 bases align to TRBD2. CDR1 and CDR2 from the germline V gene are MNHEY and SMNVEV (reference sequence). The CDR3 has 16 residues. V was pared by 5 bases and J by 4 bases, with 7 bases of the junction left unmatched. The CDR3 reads CASSLLTSGEYNEQFF. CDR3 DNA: TGTGCCAGCAGTCTCCTGACTAGCGGGGAATACAATGAGCAGTTCTTC.

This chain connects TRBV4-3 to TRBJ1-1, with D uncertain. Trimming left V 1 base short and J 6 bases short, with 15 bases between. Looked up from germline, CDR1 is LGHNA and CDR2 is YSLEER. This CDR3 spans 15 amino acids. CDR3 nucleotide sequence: TGCGCCAGCAGCCAAGCCCGGGCCCGACGATCTGAAGCTTTCTTT. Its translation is CASSQARARRSEAFF.

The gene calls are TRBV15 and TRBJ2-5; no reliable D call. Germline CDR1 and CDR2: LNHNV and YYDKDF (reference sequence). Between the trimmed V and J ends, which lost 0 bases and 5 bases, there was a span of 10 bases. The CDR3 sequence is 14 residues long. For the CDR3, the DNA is TGTGCCACCAGCAGAGAGGGCTTGAGGGAGACCCAGTACTTC. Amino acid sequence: CATSREGLRETQYF.

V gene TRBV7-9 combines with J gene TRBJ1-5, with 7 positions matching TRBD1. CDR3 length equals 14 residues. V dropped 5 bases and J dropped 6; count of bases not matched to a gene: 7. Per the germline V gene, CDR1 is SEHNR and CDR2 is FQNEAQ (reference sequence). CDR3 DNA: TGTGCCAGCAGCCAAACAGGGGCGGCTCAGCCCCAGCATTTT. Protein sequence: CASSQTGAAQPQHF.

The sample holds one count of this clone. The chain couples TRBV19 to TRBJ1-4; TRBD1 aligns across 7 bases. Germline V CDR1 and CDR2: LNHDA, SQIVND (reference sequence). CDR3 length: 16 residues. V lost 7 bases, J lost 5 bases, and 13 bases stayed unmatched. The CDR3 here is CASNRRGPARNEKLFF. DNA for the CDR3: TGTGCCAGTAATAGAAGGGGGCCGGCTCGGAATGAAAAACTGTTTTTT.

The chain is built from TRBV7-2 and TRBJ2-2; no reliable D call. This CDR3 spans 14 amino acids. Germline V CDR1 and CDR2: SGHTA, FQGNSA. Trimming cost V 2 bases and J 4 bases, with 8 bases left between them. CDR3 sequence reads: CASSLNRLTGELFF. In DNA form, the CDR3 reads TGTGCCAGCAGCTTAAACAGACTCACCGGGGAGCTGTTTTTT.

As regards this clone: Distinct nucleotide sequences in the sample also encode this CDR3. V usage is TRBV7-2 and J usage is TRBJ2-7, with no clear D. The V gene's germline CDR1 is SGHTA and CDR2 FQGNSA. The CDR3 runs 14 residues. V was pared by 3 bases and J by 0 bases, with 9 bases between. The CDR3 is CASSFGGSSYEQYF. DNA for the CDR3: TGTGCCAGCAGCTTTGGCGGATCCTCCTACGAGCAGTACTTC. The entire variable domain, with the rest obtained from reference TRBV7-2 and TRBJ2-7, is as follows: GAGVSQSPSNKVTEKGKDVELRCDPISGHTALYWYRQSLGQGLEFLIYFQGNSAPDKSGLPSDRFSAERTGGSVSTLTIQRTQQEDSAVYLCASSFGGSSYEQYFGPGTRLTVT.

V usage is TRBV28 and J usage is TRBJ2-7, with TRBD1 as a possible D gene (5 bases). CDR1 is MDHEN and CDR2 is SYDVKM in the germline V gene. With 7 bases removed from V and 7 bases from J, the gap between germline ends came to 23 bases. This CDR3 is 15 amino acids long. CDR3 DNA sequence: TGTGCCAGCAAGGGGCACAGTGCCCTGTTGAGGGAGCAGTACTTC. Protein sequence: CASKGHSALLREQYF.

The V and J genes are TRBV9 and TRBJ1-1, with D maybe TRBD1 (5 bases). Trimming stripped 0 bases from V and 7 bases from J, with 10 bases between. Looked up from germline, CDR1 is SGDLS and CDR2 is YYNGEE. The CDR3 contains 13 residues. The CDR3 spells CASSVATRGEAFF. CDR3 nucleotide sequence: TGTGCCAGCAGCGTAGCTACGAGGGGTGAAGCTTTCTTT.

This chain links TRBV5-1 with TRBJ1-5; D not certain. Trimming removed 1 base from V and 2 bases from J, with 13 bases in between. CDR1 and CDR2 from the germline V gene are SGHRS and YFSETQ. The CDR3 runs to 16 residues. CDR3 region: CASSLRPGQGNQPQHF. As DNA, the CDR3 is TGCGCCAGCAGCTTGCGACCGGGTCAGGGCAATCAGCCCCAGCATTTT.

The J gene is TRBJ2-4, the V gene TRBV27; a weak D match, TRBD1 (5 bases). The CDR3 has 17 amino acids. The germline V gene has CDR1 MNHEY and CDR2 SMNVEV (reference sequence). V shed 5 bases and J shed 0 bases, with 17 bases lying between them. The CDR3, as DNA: TGTGCCAGCAGTCCCGACCGATCAGGGCTAGCCAAAAACATTCAGTACTTC. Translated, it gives CASSPDRSGLAKNIQYF.

Here the CDR3 reads CASSLTGDRTYNEQFF. The CDR3 DNA sequence: TGTGCCAGCAGCTTAACCGGGGACAGGACCTACAATGAGCAGTTCTTC. The chain joins TRBV11-2 to TRBJ2-1, with 8 nucleotides matching TRBD1. Germline V gives CDR1 SGHAT, CDR2 FQNNGV. V was clipped by 2 bases and J by 2 bases; unmatched bases: 5. The CDR3 contains 16 residues.

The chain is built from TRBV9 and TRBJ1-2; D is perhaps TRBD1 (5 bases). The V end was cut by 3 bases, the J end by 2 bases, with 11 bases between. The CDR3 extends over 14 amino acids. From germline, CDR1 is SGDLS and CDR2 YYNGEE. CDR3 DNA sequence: TGTGCCAGCAGCGGGGCCCGGGGCAACTATGGCTACACCTTC. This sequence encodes CASSGARGNYGYTF.

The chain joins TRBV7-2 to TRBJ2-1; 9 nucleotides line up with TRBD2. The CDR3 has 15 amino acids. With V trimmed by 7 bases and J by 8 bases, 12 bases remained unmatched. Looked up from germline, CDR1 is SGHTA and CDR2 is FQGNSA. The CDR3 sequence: CASTQGLAVVHEQFF. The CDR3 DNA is TGTGCCAGCACCCAGGGACTAGCTGTTGTCCATGAGCAGTTCTTC.

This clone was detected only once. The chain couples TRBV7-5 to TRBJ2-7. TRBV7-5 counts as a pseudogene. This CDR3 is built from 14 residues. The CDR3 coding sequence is TGTGCCAGAAGCTTACAAACGCTGACGGTCCCTGAGTACTTC. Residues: CARSLQTLTVPEYF.

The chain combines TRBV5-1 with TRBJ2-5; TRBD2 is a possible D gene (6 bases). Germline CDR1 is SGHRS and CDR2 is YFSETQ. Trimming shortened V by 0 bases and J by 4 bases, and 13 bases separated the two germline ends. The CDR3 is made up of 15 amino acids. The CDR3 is CASSLGDLARETQYF. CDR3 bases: TGCGCCAGCAGCTTGGGGGACTTAGCCCGAGAGACCCAGTACTTC. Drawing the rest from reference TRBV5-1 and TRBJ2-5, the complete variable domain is KAGVTQTPRYLIKTRGQQVTLSCSPISGHRSVSWYQQTPGQGLQFLFEYFSETQRNKGNFPGRFSGRQFSNSRSEMNVSTLELGDSALYLCASSLGDLARETQYFGPGTRLLVL.

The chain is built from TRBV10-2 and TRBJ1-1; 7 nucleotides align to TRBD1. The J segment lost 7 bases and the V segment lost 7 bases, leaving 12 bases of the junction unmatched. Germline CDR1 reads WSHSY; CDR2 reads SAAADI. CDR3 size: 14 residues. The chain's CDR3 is CASTLTGVLDEAFF. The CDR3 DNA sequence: TGCGCCAGCACGTTAACAGGGGTTTTGGATGAAGCTTTCTTT.

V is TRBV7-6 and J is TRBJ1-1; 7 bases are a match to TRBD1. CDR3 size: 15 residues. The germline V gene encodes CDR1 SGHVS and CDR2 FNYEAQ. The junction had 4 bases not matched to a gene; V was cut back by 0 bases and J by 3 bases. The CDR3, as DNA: TGTGCCAGCAGCTTAGCTTTCAGGGGGGACACTGAAGCTTTCTTT. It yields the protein CASSLAFRGDTEAFF.